This passage covers 14 T cell receptor beta chains from one sample sequenced in a study of PD-1 blockade in classical Hodgkin lymphoma. Each patient's relapse followed autologous stem cell transplantation, and brentuximab vedotin exposure varied. Using immunoSEQ multiplex PCR, the repertoire was profiled, and TCRdb retains in-frame clones only, with some absent. This sample yields approximately 13,000 clones, of which 84% are seen a single time; 20% to 30% belongs to the top ten. The specimen comprised peripheral blood mononuclear cells (PBMCs), sampled at baseline. These receptors were obtained from a human donor with classical Hodgkin lymphoma.

V usage is TRBV5-1 and J usage is TRBJ1-4; D remains ambiguous. The ends were cut back, 4 bases at V and 0 bases at J, with 10 bases in the middle. The germline V gene has CDR1 SGHRS and CDR2 YFSETQ. The CDR3 is 15 amino acids. The CDR3 is CASSLTVATNEKLFF. The CDR3 DNA is TGCGCCAGCAGCCTAACAGTTGCAACTAATGAAAAACTGTTTTTT. Full variable domain (remainder filled in from reference TRBV5-1 and TRBJ1-4): KAGVTQTPRYLIKTRGQQVTLSCSPISGHRSVSWYQQTPGQGLQFLFEYFSETQRNKGNFPGRFSGRQFSNSRSEMNVSTLELGDSALYLCASSLTVATNEKLFFGSGTQLSVL.

The chain links TRBV28 to TRBJ2-7; no clear D gene. V lost 4 bases and J lost 3, with 10 bases in between. Germline V lookup: CDR1 MDHEN, CDR2 SYDVKM. The CDR3 runs to 13 residues. In DNA form, the CDR3 reads TGTGCCAGCAGTTCGAACCTCGGCTACGAGCAGTACTTC. It encodes CASSSNLGYEQYF.

The CDR3 sequence is CASSRSMSYGYTF. The CDR3 DNA reads as TGTGCCAGCAGCCGCAGTATGAGCTATGGCTACACCTTC. The chain is built from TRBV11-2 and TRBJ1-2; unclear D gene. The length of the CDR3 is 13 residues. Germline lookup yields CDR1 SGHAT and CDR2 FQNNGV. The V end was cut by 5 bases, the J end by 4 bases, with 11 bases between.

The chain employs TRBV28 and TRBJ2-1; TRBD2 might be the D (6 bases). Per germline, CDR1 MDHEN and CDR2 SYDVKM. The CDR3 is 15 amino acids. V shed 5 bases and J shed 4 bases, with 15 bases lying between them. Here the CDR3 reads CASSLPGTPYNEQFF. The DNA of the CDR3 is TGTGCCAGCAGTCTCCCCGGGACTCCTTACAATGAGCAGTTCTTC.

V gene TRBV6-1 combines with J gene TRBJ1-2; TRBD1 matches at 9 bases. V dropped 6 bases and J dropped 4; count of bases not matched to a gene: 6. The CDR3 is 14 amino acids. CDR1 is MNHNS and CDR2 is SASEGT in the germline V gene. The CDR3 here is CASSDRGLVYGYTF. The CDR3 DNA is TGTGCCAGCAGCGACAGGGGGTTGGTCTATGGCTACACCTTC.

The chain links TRBV7-3 to TRBJ2-1, with 11 bases that match TRBD2. Germline CDR1 and CDR2: SGHTA and FQGTGA. The CDR3 has 17 residues. Losses at the gene ends were 2 bases for V and 1 base for J; bases not matched to a gene: 4. Here the CDR3 reads CASSLPTSGDSYNEQFF. DNA of the CDR3: TGTGCCAGCAGCTTACCGACTAGCGGGGATTCCTACAATGAGCAGTTCTTC. The full variable domain, rest sourced from reference TRBV7-3 and TRBJ2-1, is GAGVSQTPSNKVTEKGKYVELRCDPISGHTALYWYRQSLGQGPEFLIYFQGTGAADDSGLPNDRFFAVRPEGSVSTLKIQRTERGDSAVYLCASSLPTSGDSYNEQFFGPGTRLTVL.

The chain employs TRBV19 and TRBJ2-2; tentatively, D is TRBD2 (5 bases). Per germline, CDR1 LNHDA and CDR2 SQIVND (reference sequence). The CDR3 is made up of 11 amino acids. V lost 9 bases to trimming and J lost 7 bases, with 9 bases between them. CDR3 loop: CASREGGELFF. CDR3 bases: TGTGCCAGCCGAGAGGGCGGGGAGCTGTTTTTT. The variable domain in full, with the rest retrieved from reference TRBV19 and TRBJ2-2, is DGGITQSPKYLFRKEGQNVTLSCEQNLNHDAMYWYRQDPGQGLRLIYYSQIVNDFQKGDIAEGYSVSREKKESFPLTVTSAQKNPTAFYLCASREGGELFFGEGSRLTVL.

V gene TRBV11-2 combines with J gene TRBJ2-7; 9 bases are a match to TRBD1. Losses at the gene ends were 3 bases for V and 2 bases for J; bases not matched to a gene: 5. Germline V gene data show CDR1 as SGHAT and CDR2 as FQNNGV. This CDR3 region has 15 residues. Here the CDR3 DNA reads TGTGCCAGCAGCTTCGACAGGGGGTTGACCTACGAGCAGTACGTC. Translation gives CASSFDRGLTYEQYV.

The chain links TRBV21-1 to TRBJ1-2; the table assigns TRBD1, which was not confirmed against the DNA. TRBV21-1 is assigned pseudogene status. The CDR3 sequence is 14 residues long. CDR3 region: CASSKWDIGYGYTF. The CDR3 coding sequence is TGTGCCAGCAGCAAGTGGGACATCGGCTATGGCTACACCTTC.

The chain uses TRBV9 and TRBJ2-1; 12 nucleotides match TRBD2. Germline lookup yields CDR1 SGDLS and CDR2 YYNGEE. The V and J ends lost 1 base and 4 bases, in that order; junction bases with no gene match: 9. The CDR3 spans 18 residues. The CDR3, as DNA: TGTGCCAGCAGCGTACCGACTAGCGGGAGCGCGTCGTACAATGAGCAGTTCTTC. Residues: CASSVPTSGSASYNEQFF.

This chain joins TRBV11-2 and TRBJ2-2; possible D gene TRBD2, 6 bases. The CDR3 loop spans 19 amino acids. Trimming took off 6 bases at V and 2 bases at J, with 25 bases between the two ends. Germline V gene data show CDR1 as SGHAT and CDR2 as FQNNGV. Here the CDR3 reads CASRYLGLGRSGNTGELFF. The CDR3 DNA reads as TGTGCCAGCAGATATCTCGGGTTAGGGAGGTCGGGCAACACCGGGGAGCTGTTTTTT.

The gene calls are TRBV6-1 and TRBJ2-3, with TRBD2 as a possible D gene (5 bases). Trimming pared 5 bases from V and 1 base from J, leaving 7 bases between. This CDR3 contains 13 residues. Germline V lookup: CDR1 MNHNS, CDR2 SASEGT. In nucleotides, the CDR3 is TGTGCCAGCAGTCTTAGCGGCACAGATACGCAGTATTTT. It translates to CASSLSGTDTQYF.

The rearrangement links TRBV27 to TRBJ1-6; 7 bases are shared with TRBD1. The CDR3 consists of 17 residues. V dropped 4 bases and J dropped 1; count of bases not matched to a gene: 7. In germline, CDR1 is MNHEY, CDR2 SMNVEV (reference sequence). CDR3 in amino acids: CASSSNRGISYNSPLHF. DNA for the CDR3: TGTGCCAGCAGTTCGAACAGGGGCATTTCCTATAATTCACCCCTCCACTTT.

The chain carries TRBV25-1 and TRBJ2-7; D is unclear. Germline V gene sequence: CDR1 MGHDK, CDR2 SYGVNS. This CDR3 region has 11 residues. V lost 6 bases and J lost 3, with 6 bases in between. This CDR3 reads CASRNGYEQYF. The CDR3 DNA follows: TGTGCCAGCAGGAACGGCTACGAGCAGTACTTC.